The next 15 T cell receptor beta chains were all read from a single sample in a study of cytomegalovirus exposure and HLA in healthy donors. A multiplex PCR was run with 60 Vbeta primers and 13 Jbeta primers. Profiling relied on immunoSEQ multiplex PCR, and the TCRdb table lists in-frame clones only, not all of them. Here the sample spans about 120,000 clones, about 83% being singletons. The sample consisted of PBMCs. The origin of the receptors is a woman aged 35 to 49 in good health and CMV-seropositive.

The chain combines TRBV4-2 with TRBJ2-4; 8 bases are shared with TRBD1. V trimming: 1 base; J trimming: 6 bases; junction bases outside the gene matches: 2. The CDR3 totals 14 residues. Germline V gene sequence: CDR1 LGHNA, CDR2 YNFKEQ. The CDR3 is CASSQGGTGNIQYF. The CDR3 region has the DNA TGTGCCAGCAGCCAAGGGGGGACAGGAAACATTCAGTACTTC.

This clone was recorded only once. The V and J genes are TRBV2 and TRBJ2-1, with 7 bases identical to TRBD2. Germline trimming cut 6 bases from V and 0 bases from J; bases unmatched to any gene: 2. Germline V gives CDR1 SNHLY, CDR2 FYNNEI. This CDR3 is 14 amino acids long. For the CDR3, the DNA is TGTGCCAGCAGAGGCGGGAGCTCCTACAATGAGCAGTTCTTC. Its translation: CASRGGSSYNEQFF.

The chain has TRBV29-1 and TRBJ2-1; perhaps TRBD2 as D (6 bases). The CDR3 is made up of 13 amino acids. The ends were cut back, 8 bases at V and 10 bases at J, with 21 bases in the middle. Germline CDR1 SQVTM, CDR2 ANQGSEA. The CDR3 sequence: CSLSRDSQGEQFF. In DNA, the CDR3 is TGCAGCCTTTCTCGGGACTCTCAAGGGGAGCAGTTCTTC.

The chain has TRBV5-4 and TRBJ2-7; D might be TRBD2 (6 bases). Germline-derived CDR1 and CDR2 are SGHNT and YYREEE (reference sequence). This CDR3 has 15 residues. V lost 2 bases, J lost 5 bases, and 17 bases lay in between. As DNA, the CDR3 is TGTGCCAGCAGCTTCGGGTTAGGACTAAACAACGAGCAGTACTTC. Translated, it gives CASSFGLGLNNEQYF.

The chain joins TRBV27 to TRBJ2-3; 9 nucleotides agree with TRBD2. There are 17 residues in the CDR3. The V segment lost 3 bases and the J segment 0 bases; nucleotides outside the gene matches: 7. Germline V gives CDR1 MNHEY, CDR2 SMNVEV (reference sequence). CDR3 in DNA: TGTGCCAGCAGTTTGGGACCTAGCGGGGCCAGCACAGATACGCAGTATTTT. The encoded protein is CASSLGPSGASTDTQYF.

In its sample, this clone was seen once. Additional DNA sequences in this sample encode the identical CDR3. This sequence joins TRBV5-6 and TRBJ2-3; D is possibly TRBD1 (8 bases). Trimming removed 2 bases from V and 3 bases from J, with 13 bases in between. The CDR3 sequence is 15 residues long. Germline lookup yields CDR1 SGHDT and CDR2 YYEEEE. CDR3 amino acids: CASSLTGGGTDTQYF. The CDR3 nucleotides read TGTGCCAGCAGCTTAACAGGGGGGGGAACAGATACGCAGTATTTT. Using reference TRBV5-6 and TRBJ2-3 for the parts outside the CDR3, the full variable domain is DAGVTQSPTHLIKTRGQQVTLRCSPKSGHDTVSWYQQALGQGPQFIFQYYEEEERQRGNFPDRFSGHQFPNYSSELNVNALLLGDSALYLCASSLTGGGTDTQYFGPGTRLTVL.

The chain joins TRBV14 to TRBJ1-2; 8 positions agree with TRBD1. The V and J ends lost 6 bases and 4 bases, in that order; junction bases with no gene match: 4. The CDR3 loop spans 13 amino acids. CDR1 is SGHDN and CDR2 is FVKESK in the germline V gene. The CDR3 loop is CASSRDRSYGYTF. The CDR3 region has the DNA TGTGCCAGCAGTAGGGACAGGAGCTATGGCTACACCTTC.

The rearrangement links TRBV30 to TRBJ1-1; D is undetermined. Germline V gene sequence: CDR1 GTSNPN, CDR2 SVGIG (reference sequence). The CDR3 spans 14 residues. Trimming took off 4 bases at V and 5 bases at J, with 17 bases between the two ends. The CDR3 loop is CAWIAYIRETEAFF. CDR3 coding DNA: TGTGCCTGGATTGCGTATATTCGAGAGACTGAAGCTTTCTTT.

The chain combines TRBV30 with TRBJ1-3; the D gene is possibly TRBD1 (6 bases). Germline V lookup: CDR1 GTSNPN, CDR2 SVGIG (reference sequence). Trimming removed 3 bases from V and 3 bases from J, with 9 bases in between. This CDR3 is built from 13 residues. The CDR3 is CAWRRDIGNTIYF. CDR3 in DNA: TGTGCCTGGAGGAGGGACATTGGAAACACCATATATTTT.

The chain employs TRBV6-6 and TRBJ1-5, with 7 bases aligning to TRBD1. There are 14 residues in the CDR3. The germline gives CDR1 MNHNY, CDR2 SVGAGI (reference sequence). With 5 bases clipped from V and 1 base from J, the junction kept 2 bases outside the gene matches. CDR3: CASSMTGSNQPQHF. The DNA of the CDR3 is TGTGCCAGCAGTATGACAGGGAGCAATCAGCCCCAGCATTTT.

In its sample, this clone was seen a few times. CDR3 DNA sequence: TGCAGCGTTGCGCGAAGCTCTGGAAACACCATATATTTT. Its protein product is CSVARSSGNTIYF. The rearrangement joins TRBV29-1 to TRBJ1-3; D not resolved. In germline, CDR1 is SQVTM, CDR2 ANQGSEA. The V gene lost 4 bases and the J gene lost 0 bases, with 7 bases spanning the gap. The CDR3 contains 13 residues.

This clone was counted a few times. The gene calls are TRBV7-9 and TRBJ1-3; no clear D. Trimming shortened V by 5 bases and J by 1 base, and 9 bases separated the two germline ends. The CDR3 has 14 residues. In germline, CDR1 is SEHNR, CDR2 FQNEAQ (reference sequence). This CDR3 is CASSPGGSGNTIYF. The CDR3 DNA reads TGTGCCAGCAGCCCGGGAGGGTCTGGAAACACCATATATTTT.

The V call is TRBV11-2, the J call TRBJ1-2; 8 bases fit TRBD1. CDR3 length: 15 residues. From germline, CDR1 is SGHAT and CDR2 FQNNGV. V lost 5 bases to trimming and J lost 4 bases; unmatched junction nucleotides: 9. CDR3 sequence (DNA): TGTGCCAGCAGCCCCGGACAGGGTCCACTCTATGGCTACACCTTC. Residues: CASSPGQGPLYGYTF.

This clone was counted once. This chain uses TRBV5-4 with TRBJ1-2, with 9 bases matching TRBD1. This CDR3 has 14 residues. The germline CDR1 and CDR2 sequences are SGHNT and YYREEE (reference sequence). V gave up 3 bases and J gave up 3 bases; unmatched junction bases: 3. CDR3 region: CASSSDRGDYGYTF. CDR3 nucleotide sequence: TGTGCCAGCAGCTCGGACAGGGGCGACTATGGCTACACCTTC.

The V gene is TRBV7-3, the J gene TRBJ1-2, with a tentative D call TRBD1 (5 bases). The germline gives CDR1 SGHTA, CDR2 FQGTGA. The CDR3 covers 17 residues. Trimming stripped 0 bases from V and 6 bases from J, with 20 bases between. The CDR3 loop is CASSLTREGSVSNGYTF. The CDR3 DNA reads TGTGCCAGCAGCTTAACTCGGGAGGGGTCGGTTAGTAATGGCTACACCTTC.